The 27 T cell receptor beta chains presented below share a single source sample, sequenced in a study of neurological immune-mediated disorders. TCRdb recomputed calls from the 5' RACE reads with MiXCR, one row per CDR3 protein. Here the sample spans 65,000 to 90,000 distinct CDR3 sequences, roughly 3% being singletons. The sequenced sample was PBMCs. The receptors derive from a woman aged 45-65 years with multiple sclerosis.

V gene TRBV7-2 combines with J gene TRBJ1-2; D may be TRBD1 (5 bases). The CDR3 is 14 residues long. The V and J ends lost 5 bases and 4 bases respectively, with 14 bases between them. Per germline, CDR1 SGHTA and CDR2 FQGNSA. In DNA form, the CDR3 reads TGTGCCAGCAGCCCCCCAGGGTTCGGCTATGGCTACACCTTC. This translates into CASSPPGFGYGYTF.

This clonotype was counted ten times or more. The gene calls are TRBV20-1 and TRBJ2-2; D is perhaps TRBD1 (6 bases). V gave up 3 bases and J gave up 2 bases, with 10 bases separating them. Per germline, CDR1 DFQATT and CDR2 SNEGSKA (reference sequence). CDR3 length equals 14 residues. Here the CDR3 DNA reads TGCAGTGCTAGGGAGGACAGTAACACCGGGGAGCTGTTTTTT. As protein: CSAREDSNTGELFF.

The sample holds many counts of this clonotype. The rearrangement links TRBV5-1 to TRBJ1-4, with D possibly TRBD1 on 5 matching bases. This CDR3 comprises 14 residues. V gave up 2 bases and J gave up 7 bases, with 12 bases separating them. Germline V gives CDR1 SGHRS, CDR2 YFSETQ. The CDR3 DNA reads as TGCGCCAGCAGCTTACTGGGGCTGGGTGAAAAACTGTTTTTT. It specifies CASSLLGLGEKLFF.

This clonotype has at least ten counts. The chain combines TRBV20-1 with TRBJ1-1, with 7 bases fitting TRBD1. CDR3 size: 11 residues. V was clipped by 5 bases and J by 11 bases; unmatched bases: 8. Germline CDR1 is DFQATT and CDR2 is SNEGSKA (reference sequence). CDR3 bases: TGCAGTGCTGGGGGACAGTGGGTCGCTTTCTTT. It codes for CSAGGQWVAFF.

This clonotype was seen at least ten times. The DNA for the CDR3 is TGCAGTGCTAGAGATTCGAACACTGAAGCTTTCTTT. Protein sequence: CSARDSNTEAFF. The V gene is TRBV20-1, the J gene TRBJ1-1; D ambiguous. This CDR3 spans 12 amino acids. The V gene's germline CDR1 is DFQATT and CDR2 SNEGSKA (reference sequence). Trimming cost V 0 bases and J 1 base, with 3 bases left between them.

This clonotype came up many times. The chain is built from TRBV9 and TRBJ1-3; no firm D call. Trimming removed 0 bases at V and 0 bases at J, with 10 bases between. Germline V gene lookup returns CDR1 SGDLS and CDR2 YYNGEE. The CDR3 has 16 amino acids. The CDR3 is CASSVVGASSGNTIYF. CDR3 nucleotides: TGTGCCAGCAGCGTAGTGGGCGCCAGCTCTGGAAACACCATATATTTT.

This clonotype came up many times. The CDR3 protein is CASSGRGTGANVLTF. The CDR3 DNA follows: TGTGCCAGCAGTGGGCGCGGCACTGGGGCCAACGTCCTGACTTTC. The chain joins TRBV12-3 or TRBV12-4 to TRBJ2-6; D gene ambiguous. Deletions cut 5 bases from V and 2 bases from J, with 10 bases between. The CDR3 spans 15 residues.

This clonotype showed up many times. The rearrangement uses TRBV5-1 and TRBJ1-1; D is uncertain. Germline V gene lookup returns CDR1 SGHRS and CDR2 YFSETQ. The V and J ends lost 5 bases and 5 bases respectively, with 13 bases between them. This CDR3 has 13 residues. CDR3 sequence (DNA): TGCGCCAGCAGTTCCGAATTGGGGACTGAAGCTTTCTTT. Protein product: CASSSELGTEAFF.

This clonotype was detected ten times or more. CDR3 sequence reads: CASSFIRGQGRNTQYF. DNA of the CDR3: TGTGCCAGCAGTTTCATCCGCGGACAGGGTCGTAATACGCAGTATTTT. This chain links TRBV27 with TRBJ2-3, with 8 bases aligning to TRBD1. Germline CDR1 MNHEY, CDR2 SMNVEV (reference sequence). The V and J ends lost 3 bases and 7 bases, in that order; junction bases with no gene match: 12. There are 16 residues in the CDR3.

This clonotype came up many times. V usage is TRBV12-3 or TRBV12-4 and J usage is TRBJ1-1; 7 nucleotides align to TRBD1. This CDR3 is 15 amino acids long. V lost 6 bases to trimming and J lost 6 bases; unmatched junction nucleotides: 13. The DNA for the CDR3 is TGTGCCAGCAGCTCTCTGGCAGGGGGTACCGCTGAAGCTTTCTTT. Its translation is CASSSLAGGTAEAFF.

This clonotype occurred many times. The chain uses TRBV4-3 and TRBJ1-4; TRBD1 matches 8 bases. Trimming cost V 4 bases and J 6 bases; bases outside gene matches: 7. Germline V lookup: CDR1 LGHNA, CDR2 YSLEER. The CDR3 consists of 15 residues. For the CDR3, the DNA is TGCGCCAGCAGCCCGAACAGGGGGAGGGATGAAAAACTGTTTTTT. This translates into CASSPNRGRDEKLFF.

This clonotype was counted at least ten times. The rearrangement links TRBV4-2 to TRBJ1-2; 9 nucleotides line up with TRBD1. The CDR3 sequence is 18 residues long. Germline CDR1 and CDR2: LGHNA and YNFKEQ. The ends lost 0 bases at V and 0 bases at J; junction bases unmatched: 8. CDR3 coding DNA: TGTGCCAGCAGCCAAGATGTGGGGACAGGGCTTTCTAACTATGGCTACACCTTC. Encoded protein: CASSQDVGTGLSNYGYTF.

This clonotype was counted ten times or more. This rearrangement joins TRBV18 to TRBJ2-7, with D unresolved. CDR3 size: 15 residues. V was trimmed by 2 bases and J by 3 bases, leaving 14 bases between them. Germline lookup yields CDR1 KGHSH and CDR2 LQKENI. The CDR3 loop is CASSPALSPNYEQYV. For the CDR3, the DNA is TGTGCCAGCTCACCAGCCCTTTCCCCTAACTACGAGCAGTACGTC.

This clonotype was found many times. The chain employs TRBV5-1 and TRBJ2-5; 7 bases agree with TRBD1. CDR3 size: 15 residues. Germline CDR1 reads SGHRS; CDR2 reads YFSETQ. V lost 0 bases and J lost 4; bases outside the gene matches: 6. CDR3 nucleotide sequence: TGCGCCAGCAGCTTGGATACAGGGGCAGGAGAGACCCAGTACTTC. Amino acid sequence: CASSLDTGAGETQYF.

This clonotype has at least ten counts. The chain is built from TRBV20-1 and TRBJ2-5; tentatively, D is TRBD1 (6 bases). The CDR3 consists of 13 residues. Germline V CDR1 and CDR2: DFQATT, SNEGSKA (reference sequence). The CDR3, as DNA: TGCAGAGCCCGAGGGACATTGCAAGAGACCCAGTACTTC. Its translation: CRARGTLQETQYF.

This clonotype was seen at least ten times. CDR3 loop: CATGPNYGYTF. CDR3 in DNA: TGTGCCACCGGGCCCAACTATGGCTACACCTTC. The V and J genes are TRBV19 and TRBJ1-2; D unresolved. The CDR3 is 11 residues long. The germline V gene encodes CDR1 LNHDA and CDR2 SQIVND (reference sequence). The V end lost 10 bases, the J end lost 2 bases, and 8 bases lay between the germline ends.

This clonotype was recorded at least ten times. The V call is TRBV10-3, the J call TRBJ1-3; perhaps TRBD1 as D (5 bases). CDR1 and CDR2 from the germline V gene are ENHRY and SYGVKD. With 7 bases removed from V and 3 bases from J, the gap between germline ends came to 16 bases. The CDR3 sequence is 15 residues long. CDR3 nucleotides: TGTGCCATCAATGCCGAGGGGAGAGGTGGAAACACCATATATTTT. It specifies CAINAEGRGGNTIYF.

This clonotype was recorded at least ten times. The rearrangement joins TRBV28 to TRBJ2-5; 10 bases fit TRBD2. The germline CDR1 and CDR2 sequences are MDHEN and SYDVKM. Trimming took 6 bases from V and 5 from J; bases not matched to a gene: 6. The CDR3 extends over 14 amino acids. Written as DNA, the CDR3 is TGTGCCAGCAGACGATCTAGCGGGAGTGAGACCCAGTACTTC. Amino acids: CASRRSSGSETQYF. Full variable domain (outside the CDR3, taken from reference TRBV28 and TRBJ2-5): DVKVTQSSRYLVKRTGEKVFLECVQDMDHENMFWYRQDPGLGLRLIYFSYDVKMKEKGDIPEGYSVSREKKERFSLILESASTNQTSMYLCASRRSSGSETQYFGPGTRLLVL.

In its sample, this clonotype was seen many times. This chain connects TRBV5-1 to TRBJ2-3, with 9 nucleotides matching TRBD2. The V gene's germline CDR1 is SGHRS and CDR2 YFSETQ. After removal of 5 bases from V and 3 bases from J, the junction contained 10 bases not matched to a gene. This CDR3 has 16 amino acids. CDR3 bases: TGCGCCAGCAGTACCCCGGCGGGGGGGTTTACAGATACGCAGTATTTT. Its translation is CASSTPAGGFTDTQYF.

This clonotype was detected many times. The chain couples TRBV4-3 to TRBJ2-2, with a weak D call TRBD2 (6 bases). V lost 0 bases and J lost 0, with 14 bases in between. This CDR3 region has 18 residues. Germline CDR1 and CDR2: LGHNA and YSLEER. CDR3 region: CASSQDPPTGANTGELFF. CDR3 coding DNA: TGCGCCAGCAGCCAAGATCCCCCCACGGGGGCGAACACCGGGGAGCTGTTTTTT.

This clonotype was detected many times. J is TRBJ2-3 and V is TRBV10-3, with TRBD1 matching 8 bases. This CDR3 region has 17 residues. Per germline, CDR1 ENHRY and CDR2 SYGVKD. The ends lost 0 bases at V and 5 bases at J; junction bases unmatched: 10. The CDR3, as DNA: TGTGCCATCAGTGAGTCTAGTGGCAGGGGGCCCGTAGATACGCAGTATTTT. Its protein product is CAISESSGRGPVDTQYF.

The chain combines TRBV3-1 with TRBJ2-1; TRBD2 matches at 9 bases. The CDR3 sequence is 15 residues long. Germline-derived CDR1 and CDR2 are LGHDT and YNNKEL (reference sequence). V lost 2 bases and J lost 7; bases outside the gene matches: 6. CDR3 DNA: TGTGCCAGCAGCCAAAATAGCGGGGGAGGTAATGAGCAGTTCTTC. Its translation is CASSQNSGGGNEQFF.

This clonotype was seen at least ten times. The rearrangement joins TRBV20-1 to TRBJ2-3; 7 nucleotides line up with TRBD2. J was trimmed by 2 bases and V by 0 bases; bases with no gene match: 8. The germline CDR1 and CDR2 sequences are DFQATT and SNEGSKA (reference sequence). CDR3 length: 16 residues. This chain's CDR3 is CSARDPRRDYTDTQYF. For the CDR3, the DNA is TGCAGTGCTAGAGACCCCCGGAGGGACTACACAGATACGCAGTATTTT.

Ten or more counts support this clonotype. The chain recombines TRBV4-1 with TRBJ1-1, with unresolved D. The CDR3 has 14 amino acids. V gave up 0 bases and J gave up 5 bases, with 10 bases separating them. The germline gives CDR1 MGHRA, CDR2 YSYEKL. CDR3 coding DNA: TGCGCCAGCAGCCAAGACCTCGCGGGAACTGAAGCTTTCTTT. Residues: CASSQDLAGTEAFF.

This clonotype was observed many times. The V and J genes are TRBV7-9 and TRBJ1-1, with D perhaps TRBD1 (5 bases). Germline CDR1 reads SEHNR; CDR2 reads FQNEAQ (reference sequence). The CDR3 runs to 15 residues. V lost 5 bases and J lost 4, with 17 bases in between. The CDR3 loop reads CASSPGTGGSTEAFF. CDR3 DNA sequence: TGTGCCAGCAGCCCCGGTACGGGGGGAAGCACTGAAGCTTTCTTT.

This clonotype was seen ten or more times. The gene calls are TRBV10-3 and TRBJ2-7; D unresolved. The CDR3 consists of 14 residues. V was pared by 6 bases and J by 0 bases, with 12 bases between. Per the germline V gene, CDR1 is ENHRY and CDR2 is SYGVKD. The CDR3 region is CAIRDDQSSYEQYF. In nucleotides, the CDR3 is TGTGCCATCAGGGACGACCAGAGCTCCTACGAGCAGTACTTC.

This clonotype was recorded many times. The chain combines TRBV2 with TRBJ1-1; no reliable D call. The germline V gene encodes CDR1 SNHLY and CDR2 FYNNEI. The CDR3 loop spans 13 amino acids. The V end lost 4 bases, the J end lost 4 bases, and 10 bases lay between the germline ends. The CDR3 DNA sequence: TGTGCCAGCAGTGCCGGTCCTGGCACTGAAGCTTTCTTT. Translating gives CASSAGPGTEAFF.